Listed below are T cell receptor beta chains from one sample, sequenced in a study of control samples from healthy donors and cancer patients. Data came from immunoSEQ multiplex PCR; TCRdb stores just in-frame clones and leaves some out. The sample includes approximately 180,000 clones, more than 85% of them seen just once. The sample comprised blood. The receptors derive from a woman in her thirties or forties in good health. The CDR3 runs from the conserved cysteine through the conserved F or W. The D gene is left open where the match is weak. Clone size appears in some rows only: once, few, many, or a class for an expanded clone.

V gene	J gene	clone size	D gene	CDR3 protein	CDR3 DNA
TRBV9	TRBJ1-2	once	-	CASSRDRGEPYGYTF	TGTGCCAGCTCACGGGACCGAGGGGAACCCTATGGCTACACCTTC
TRBV12-5	TRBJ2-3	-	TRBD2	CASGLTGGETQYF	TGTGCTAGTGGTTTGACCGGGGGGGAAACGCAGTATTTT
TRBV6-5	TRBJ2-4	-	-	CASSNQGGKNIQYF	TGTGCCAGCAGTAACCAGGGCGGCAAAAACATTCAGTACTTC
TRBV2	TRBJ2-1	-	TRBD1	CASSGQGGNEQFF	TGTGCCAGCAGTGGACAGGGGGGCAATGAGCAGTTCTTC
TRBV7-9	TRBJ1-2	-	-	CASRDRGSGGYTF	TGTGCCAGCAGGGACCGGGGCTCAGGAGGCTACACCTTC
TRBV4-1	TRBJ1-3	-	-	CASSQVGEGNTIYF	TGCGCCAGCAGCCAAGTAGGGGAAGGAAACACCATATATTTT
TRBV4-2	TRBJ2-7	-	TRBD2	CASSQADWTRGEQYF	TGTGCCAGCAGCCAGGCGGACTGGACTAGAGGCGAGCAGTACTTC
TRBV4-1	TRBJ1-5	-	-	CASSHTPARGAQPQHF	TGCGCCAGCAGCCATACCCCCGCCAGAGGCGCCCAGCCCCAGCATTTT
TRBV5-1	TRBJ1-4	-	-	CASSAAGPEEKLFF	TGCGCCAGCAGCGCGGCCGGCCCCGAGGAAAAACTGTTTTTT
TRBV19	TRBJ2-7	-	-	CASSIGSGWEQYF	TGTGCCAGTAGTATAGGATCGGGTTGGGAGCAGTACTTC
TRBV5-4	TRBJ2-3	-	-	CASSSKGSSDTQYF	TGTGCCAGCAGCAGCAAGGGAAGTAGTGATACGCAGTATTTT
TRBV12-3/TRBV12-4	TRBJ2-5	-	TRBD1	CASSAAGTGPKYF	TGTGCCAGTTCAGCAGCTGGGACAGGGCCTAAGTACTTC
TRBV7-3	TRBJ1-2	-	-	CASSSTGGYGYTF	TGTGCCAGCAGCAGCACGGGGGGCTATGGCTACACCTTC
TRBV6-5	TRBJ1-4	-	TRBD1	CASSSTGGGEKLFF	TGTGCCAGCAGTTCTACAGGGGGAGGTGAAAAACTGTTTTTT
TRBV2	TRBJ1-5	-	-	CASSDDRFFNQPQHF	TGTGCCAGCAGTGATGACAGGTTCTTCAATCAGCCCCAGCATTTT
TRBV10-3	TRBJ2-7	-	TRBD2	CAISDRLAREGEQYF	TGTGCCATCAGTGACCGACTAGCGAGAGAGGGGGAGCAGTACTTC
TRBV4-1	TRBJ2-7	-	-	CASSQARGGWGLEQYF	TGCGCCAGCAGCCAAGCTCGGGGAGGTTGGGGGCTCGAGCAGTACTTC
TRBV10-2	TRBJ1-2	-	-	CASSEDRGDGYTF	TGCGCCAGCAGTGAGGACCGAGGGGATGGCTACACCTTC
TRBV10-3	TRBJ2-1	-	-	CAISESNNNEQFF	TGTGCCATCAGTGAGTCAAACAACAATGAGCAGTTCTTC
TRBV10-1	TRBJ2-7	-	-	CASSESRGAYEQYF	TGCGCCAGCAGTGAGTCCAGGGGGGCCTACGAGCAGTACTTC
TRBV6-5	TRBJ1-1	few	-	CASRDGTEAFF	TGTGCCAGCAGGGACGGGACGGAAGCTTTCTTT
TRBV7-2	TRBJ2-7	-	-	CASSFRAGEQYF	TGTGCCAGCAGCTTCCGGGCGGGCGAGCAGTACTTC
TRBV3-1/TRBV3-2	TRBJ2-1	-	-	CASSQEADVAALSYNEQFF	TGTGCCAGCAGCCAGGAGGCCGACGTAGCGGCCCTCTCCTACAATGAGCAGTTCTTC
TRBV21-1	TRBJ1-5	once	-	CASSHHGGPSLNQPQHF	TGTGCCAGCAGCCACCACGGGGGGCCGAGCCTCAATCAGCCCCAGCATTTT
TRBV5-6	TRBJ2-2	-	-	CASSLSGSWGTGELFF	TGTGCCAGCAGCTTGTCCGGTTCTTGGGGCACCGGGGAGCTGTTTTTT
TRBV5-1	TRBJ1-1	once	-	CASSLDLENTEAFF	TGCGCCAGCAGCTTGGATTTAGAGAACACTGAAGCTTTCTTT
TRBV7-8	TRBJ2-7	-	TRBD1	CASSPRDSSYEQYF	TGTGCCAGCAGCCCACGGGACAGTTCCTACGAGCAGTACTTC
TRBV12-3/TRBV12-4	TRBJ1-5	once	TRBD1	CASSLGAGGAQHF	TGTGCCAGCAGTTTAGGGGCAGGGGGAGCCCAGCATTTT
TRBV15	TRBJ2-2	-	-	CATSRVTGAGELFF	TGTGCCACCAGCAGAGTCACCGGGGCCGGGGAGCTGTTTTTT
TRBV27	TRBJ1-1	-	-	CASSLSANTEAFF	TGTGCCAGCAGTTTATCGGCGAACACTGAAGCTTTCTTT
TRBV19	TRBJ2-4	-	-	CASSIIPRADKLKNIQYF	TGTGCCAGTAGTATTATCCCTAGGGCGGATAAACTAAAAAACATTCAGTACTTC
TRBV12-3/TRBV12-4	TRBJ2-1	-	-	CASTPRVEGEQFF	TGTGCCAGCACCCCCCGGGTCGAGGGTGAGCAGTTCTTC
TRBV6-2/TRBV6-3	TRBJ1-5	-	-	CASSSGSLSQPQHF	TGTGCCAGCAGTAGCGGCAGCTTGAGTCAGCCCCAGCATTTT
TRBV10-3	TRBJ2-2	-	TRBD2	CAIASGANTGELFF	TGTGCCATCGCAAGCGGGGCGAACACCGGGGAGCTGTTTTTT
TRBV6-5	TRBJ2-2	-	TRBD1	CASTTGLTIGELFF	TGTGCCAGTACGACAGGGCTAACGATCGGGGAGCTGTTTTTT
TRBV15	TRBJ2-5	once	-	CAIRGQKETQYF	TGTGCCATCAGAGGGCAGAAAGAGACCCAGTACTTC
TRBV6-1	TRBJ2-3	once	TRBD2	CASSETAGGYTDTQYF	TGTGCCAGCAGTGAGACAGCGGGGGGGTACACAGATACGCAGTATTTT
TRBV5-1	TRBJ1-4	once	-	CASNPQGGFNEKLFF	TGCGCCAGCAACCCTCAGGGAGGATTTAATGAAAAACTGTTTTTT
TRBV5-6	TRBJ2-7	-	-	CASSLDRASYEQYF	TGTGCCAGCAGCTTGGACAGGGCGAGCTACGAGCAGTACTTC
TRBV27	TRBJ1-3	-	-	CASSFKGTGADTIYF	TGTGCCAGCAGTTTTAAGGGTACTGGCGCGGACACCATATATTTT
TRBV2	TRBJ1-3	-	-	CASRPPDGRSGNTIYF	TGTGCCAGCAGACCACCCGACGGACGCTCTGGAAACACCATATATTTT
TRBV13	TRBJ2-6	-	TRBD1	CASSSLQDRGQSGANVLTF	TGTGCCAGCAGCTCCCTACAGGACAGGGGGCAAAGTGGGGCCAACGTCCTGACTTTC
TRBV2	TRBJ1-2	-	-	CASRGLDYGYTF	TGTGCCAGCAGGGGCCTCGACTATGGCTACACCTTC
TRBV6-5	TRBJ1-2	-	-	CARVVGAAYGYTF	TGTGCCAGGGTGGTGGGGGCAGCCTATGGCTACACCTTC
TRBV5-1	TRBJ2-7	-	-	CASRASGEQYF	TGCGCCAGCAGGGCCTCAGGAGAGCAGTACTTC
TRBV6-5	TRBJ2-3	-	TRBD2	CASRPGLEIPTQYF	TGTGCCAGCAGACCGGGACTAGAGATCCCGACGCAGTATTTT
TRBV9	TRBJ2-1	-	-	CASSAFGTQFF	TGTGCCAGCAGCGCCTTCGGGACCCAGTTCTTC
TRBV5-1	TRBJ1-2	-	-	CASSLVGRRTNYGYTF	TGCGCCAGCAGCTTGGTTGGTCGCCGGACTAACTATGGCTACACCTTC